This is a list of T cell receptor beta chains from one sample in a study of blood T cell repertoires in COVID-19. TCRdb keeps only in-frame clones here, not all; method: immunoSEQ multiplex PCR. This table has about 190,000 clones, under 90% appearing once. Sequencing was carried out using peripheral blood. Receptors originate from a man aged 40-55 years with acute or convalescent COVID-19. CDR3s include the opening cysteine and the closing phenylalanine or tryptophan. The D gene is left open where the match is weak. The listing skips clone size in some rows; elsewhere it reads once, few, many or a size class.

J gene,D gene,clone size,V gene,CDR3 DNA,CDR3 protein
TRBJ1-6,TRBD1,NA,TRBV5-1,TGCGCCAGCAGCTTGGGGGGACAGGGGGTTTCACCCCTCCACTTT,CASSLGGQGVSPLHF
TRBJ2-7,TRBD1,once,TRBV2,TGTGCCAGCAAATCACCGGGACAGGGGGCGAGGGAGCAGTACTTC,CASKSPGQGAREQYF
TRBJ2-5,NA,NA,TRBV6-5,TGTGCCAGCAGTTACAATGGGGAGGTGGGGACCCAGTACTTC,CASSYNGEVGTQYF
TRBJ2-5,NA,NA,TRBV5-1,TGCGCCAGCAGCCCCGACCAAGAGACCCAGTACTTC,CASSPDQETQYF
TRBJ1-3,TRBD1,NA,TRBV6-5,TGTGCCAGCAGTTACTCGACAGGGCCCGGAAACACCATATATTTT,CASSYSTGPGNTIYF
TRBJ1-1,TRBD1,NA,TRBV7-9,TGTGCCAGCAGCCCTCCGGGACAGGGGTCCACTGAAGCTTTCTTT,CASSPPGQGSTEAFF
TRBJ1-6,TRBD1,once,TRBV3-1/TRBV3-2,TGTGCCAGCAGCCGCGACAGGGGTCATAATTCACCCCTCCACTTT,CASSRDRGHNSPLHF
TRBJ1-4,TRBD1,NA,TRBV5-6,TGTGCCAGCAGCTTGTGGGCAGGGGGGAAAAAACTGTTTTTT,CASSLWAGGKKLFF
TRBJ1-5,TRBD1,few,TRBV2,TGTGCCAGCGCGGACAGGGCGCAGCCCCAGCATTTT,CASADRAQPQHF
TRBJ2-7,NA,NA,TRBV2,TGTGCCAGCAGTGGTGGCGGGTATCAAACCTACGAGCAGTACTTC,CASSGGGYQTYEQYF
TRBJ1-1,NA,NA,TRBV7-9,TGTGCCAGCAGCCCCCGGGGGGCGAATCTGTTCACTGAAGCTTTCTTT,CASSPRGANLFTEAFF
TRBJ2-7,NA,NA,TRBV27,TGTGCCAGCCGCAGAGGGCCGGAGCAGTACTTC,CASRRGPEQYF
TRBJ2-2,NA,NA,TRBV30,TGTGCCTGGAGTGCAACAGGGTTCAACACCGGGGAGCTGTTTTTT,CAWSATGFNTGELFF
TRBJ2-4,TRBD2,NA,TRBV6-1,TGTGCCAGCAGTGGCTCGTCCGGGAGGGGTCGAACGGTGGCCAAAAACATTCAGTACTTC,CASSGSSGRGRTVAKNIQYF
TRBJ2-2,TRBD2,NA,TRBV27,TGTGCCAGCAGTTACCTCGGACTAGAGGTCGGGGAGCTGTTTTTT,CASSYLGLEVGELFF
TRBJ2-5,TRBD1,NA,TRBV29-1,TGCAGCGTTGGGGGCCTCACAGGGGGCGAGACCCAGTACTTC,CSVGGLTGGETQYF
TRBJ2-5,TRBD2,NA,TRBV3-1/TRBV3-2,TGTGCCAGCAGCCGGGCGATGACTAGCGGGGGGGGGACCCAGTACTTC,CASSRAMTSGGGTQYF
TRBJ2-1,TRBD2,NA,TRBV24-1,TGTGCCACCAGTGACTCCGGGACTAACTACAATGAGCAGTTCTTC,CATSDSGTNYNEQFF
TRBJ1-2,TRBD1,NA,TRBV6-6,TGTGCCAGCAGTTTTCAGACAGGGTTCTATGGCTACACCTTC,CASSFQTGFYGYTF
TRBJ1-6,NA,NA,TRBV12-3/TRBV12-4,TGTGCCAGCAGGGGGCTAGGGAACACACCCCTCCACTTT,CASRGLGNTPLHF
TRBJ2-7,NA,NA,TRBV7-2,TGTGCCAGCAGCTCATCCCCCTCCTACGAGCAGTACTTC,CASSSSPSYEQYF
TRBJ2-1,NA,few,TRBV7-8,TGTGCCAGCAGCTCACAGGGAAATGAGCAGTTCTTC,CASSSQGNEQFF
TRBJ1-6,NA,NA,TRBV7-9,TGTGCCAGCAGCCGGACAGAATCTAATTCACCCCTCCACTTT,CASSRTESNSPLHF
TRBJ2-3,TRBD2,NA,TRBV7-2,TGTGCCAGCAGCCCGGTGGGGGGCGGGGGGAGCACAGATACGCAGTATTTT,CASSPVGGGGSTDTQYF
TRBJ2-3,NA,NA,TRBV18,TGTGCCAGCTCACCAAGGCAGGGGATGAATACGCAGTATTTT,CASSPRQGMNTQYF
TRBJ2-2,TRBD1,NA,TRBV10-3,TGTGCCATCAGCGGACAGGGAACCGGGGAGCTGTTTTTT,CAISGQGTGELFF
TRBJ2-5,NA,NA,TRBV12-3/TRBV12-4,TGTGCCAGCAGTTTATCAACTTTAGAGACCCAGTACTTC,CASSLSTLETQYF
TRBJ1-2,NA,NA,TRBV4-1,TGCGCCAGCAGCCAAGATGAAAGGACAGCTAACTATGGCTACACCTTC,CASSQDERTANYGYTF
TRBJ1-1,NA,NA,TRBV21-1,TGTGCCAGCAGATATACCGGGACAGGGCAAACTGAAGCTTTCTTT,CASRYTGTGQTEAFF
TRBJ2-3,TRBD1,NA,TRBV9,TGTGCCAGCAGCGTAGGGGGTGGGGACAGGGGTACAGATACGCAGTATTTT,CASSVGGGDRGTDTQYF
TRBJ2-5,NA,NA,TRBV27,TGTGCCAGCAGTTTACAGGGGCAGGAGACCCAGTACTTC,CASSLQGQETQYF
TRBJ2-3,NA,NA,TRBV27,TGTGCCAGCACCGACAGGTTGGATCCAGATACGCAGTATTTT,CASTDRLDPDTQYF
TRBJ2-2,TRBD1,NA,TRBV7-2,TGTGCCAGCAGCCGGACAGGGGAAGGCGGGGAGCTGTTTTTT,CASSRTGEGGELFF
TRBJ2-7,TRBD1,NA,TRBV5-1,TGCGCCAGCAGCTTGCTTGGACAGGGAACCTACGAGCAGTACTTC,CASSLLGQGTYEQYF
TRBJ2-1,NA,NA,TRBV9,TGTGCCAGCAGCCTTATGACACCAGGAGAGCAGTTCTTC,CASSLMTPGEQFF
TRBJ1-2,TRBD1,NA,TRBV19,TGTGCCAGTCGGACAGGGGAGTTCCCTAACTATGGCTACACCTTC,CASRTGEFPNYGYTF
TRBJ1-4,NA,NA,TRBV10-3,TGTGCCATCAGTGAGTCGCCGATAGAGAAACTGTTTTTT,CAISESPIEKLFF
TRBJ2-3,TRBD1,NA,TRBV6-5,TGTGCCAGCAGTTACCGGGACAGCAAATTCACAGATACGCAGTATTTT,CASSYRDSKFTDTQYF
TRBJ2-3,NA,NA,TRBV4-1,TGCGCCAGCAGCCAAGATCCCCAAAGCACAGATACGCAGTATTTT,CASSQDPQSTDTQYF
TRBJ2-5,NA,NA,TRBV21-1,TGTGCCAGCAGCCCGCCGGGACAGGGGGGAGTAGAGGAGACCCAGTACTTC,CASSPPGQGGVEETQYF
TRBJ1-6,TRBD1,NA,TRBV13,TGTGCCAGCCACGACAGGGCTGGGGATTCACCCCTCCACTTT,CASHDRAGDSPLHF
TRBJ2-3,NA,NA,TRBV11-2,TGTGCCAGCAGCCCCGTCCGGGCGCAGTATTTT,CASSPVRAQYF
TRBJ1-5,NA,NA,TRBV30,TGTGCCTGGAGTGCTACAGGGAATCAGCCCCAGCATTTT,CAWSATGNQPQHF
TRBJ1-2,TRBD1,NA,TRBV5-5,TGTGCCAGCAGCTTGGTAATTGGGACAGGGCCTTATGGCTACACCTTC,CASSLVIGTGPYGYTF
TRBJ2-2,NA,NA,TRBV27,TGTGCCAGCAGTTTAATGGCAGGTGTTAACACCGGGGAGCTGTTTTTT,CASSLMAGVNTGELFF
TRBJ2-7,TRBD1,NA,TRBV29-1,TGCAGCGTTGAGGACAGGGGAGGGTACGAGCAGTACTTC,CSVEDRGGYEQYF
TRBJ1-5,NA,NA,TRBV6-2/TRBV6-3,TGTGCCAGCAGTTATGAGACAGCCCAGCCCCAGCATTTT,CASSYETAQPQHF
TRBJ1-1,NA,NA,TRBV5-1,TGCGCCAGCAGCCCAACCAGTAGCATGAACACTGAAGCTTTCTTT,CASSPTSSMNTEAFF
TRBJ2-3,NA,NA,TRBV5-4,TGTGCCAGCAGCTTGAGCACAGGCCTGAGCACAGATACGCAGTATTTT,CASSLSTGLSTDTQYF
TRBJ2-7,NA,NA,TRBV14,TGTGCCAGCAGCCAATCGTTTCGTAACTCCTACGAGCAGTACTTC,CASSQSFRNSYEQYF
TRBJ2-7,NA,NA,TRBV30,TGTGCCTACCTCAGGGATACAACCTACGAGCAGTACTTC,CAYLRDTTYEQYF
TRBJ2-3,TRBD2,NA,TRBV11-2,TGTGCCAGCAGCTTAGACCCTAGCGGGGGGGCGGGGGATACGCAGTATTTT,CASSLDPSGGAGDTQYF
TRBJ2-2,TRBD1,NA,TRBV7-3,TGTGCCAGCAGTCTCTACGGACAGGGGTTAGCCGGGGAGCTGTTTTTT,CASSLYGQGLAGELFF
TRBJ1-5,TRBD1,NA,TRBV19,TGTGCCAGTAGCTACCTAACAGGGGGAGGGAGGTCCCAGCATTTT,CASSYLTGGGRSQHF
TRBJ2-5,NA,NA,TRBV5-1,TGCGCCAGCAGCTTGATGGCAGACCAAGAGACCCAGTACTTC,CASSLMADQETQYF
TRBJ1-4,TRBD1,once,TRBV7-2,TGTGCCAGCAGCTCCGGACAGGTTAATGAAAAACTGTTTTTT,CASSSGQVNEKLFF
TRBJ1-1,TRBD1,NA,TRBV7-3,TGTGCCAGCAGCTCTTCGACAGGGACTGAAGCTTTCTTT,CASSSSTGTEAFF
TRBJ1-1,TRBD1,NA,TRBV19,TGTGCCAGTAGAGGGGGGCAGGACAGGGGCAACACTGAAGCTTTCTTT,CASRGGQDRGNTEAFF
TRBJ1-2,NA,NA,TRBV19,TGTGCCAGTAGTATAGGGGGCTCTACCCAGGGCTACACCTTC,CASSIGGSTQGYTF